Presented here are 7 T cell receptor beta chains from one specimen sequenced in a study of blood T cell repertoires in COVID-19. Assay used: immunoSEQ multiplex PCR; TCRdb lists only in-frame clones, some missing. The data contain 55,000 to 75,000 clones, roughly 80% of them singletons. The specimen sequenced was peripheral blood. These receptors originate from a man older than 75 with active COVID-19.

This rearrangement joins TRBV20-1 to TRBJ2-7; TRBD2 might be the D (5 bases). Trimming pared 3 bases from V and 9 bases from J, leaving 15 bases between. The CDR3 consists of 12 residues. Germline assignment: CDR1 DFQATT and CDR2 SNEGSKA (reference sequence). The DNA of the CDR3 is TGCAGTGCTAGTGTGTCGGGGAAGGGGCAGTACTTC. It yields the protein CSASVSGKGQYF.

The V call is TRBV7-3, the J call TRBJ2-1; 8 bases are a match to TRBD2. Per germline, CDR1 SGHTA and CDR2 FQGTGA. J lost 6 bases, V lost 0 bases, and 1 base had no gene match. This CDR3 contains 14 residues. CDR3 loop: CASSLTLAVNEQFF. For the CDR3, the DNA is TGTGCCAGCAGCTTAACACTAGCGGTCAATGAGCAGTTCTTC.

The J gene is TRBJ1-4, the V gene TRBV7-9; D unclear. Trimming stripped 1 base from V and 0 bases from J, with 6 bases between. Per germline, CDR1 SEHNR and CDR2 FQNEAQ (reference sequence). The CDR3 length is 15 residues. For the CDR3, the DNA is TGTGCCAGCAGCTTAGGAGAGACAACTAATGAAAAACTGTTTTTT. Protein product: CASSLGETTNEKLFF.

CDR3 region: CASSHERDRVGNTIYF. The CDR3 DNA sequence: TGTGCCAGCAGCCATGAACGGGACAGGGTTGGAAACACCATATATTTT. This chain links TRBV14 with TRBJ1-3; 9 bases agree with TRBD1. From germline, CDR1 is SGHDN and CDR2 FVKESK. With V trimmed by 3 bases and J by 3 bases, 6 bases remained unmatched. The CDR3 is 16 residues long.

The J gene is TRBJ1-3, the V gene TRBV30; 9 bases map to TRBD1. The CDR3 covers 13 residues. Germline V CDR1 and CDR2: GTSNPN, SVGIG (reference sequence). The V gene end was trimmed by 0 bases and the J gene end by 6 bases; junction bases not matched to a gene: 0. CDR3 in DNA: TGTGCCTGGAGTGTACAGGGGGCAAACACCATATATTTT. Protein product: CAWSVQGANTIYF.

CDR3 residues: CASLTGFGGYTF. The CDR3 nucleotides read TGTGCCAGCTTAACAGGTTTCGGTGGCTACACCTTC. The J gene is TRBJ1-2, the V gene TRBV19, with TRBD1 as a possible D gene (5 bases). Trimming pared 9 bases from V and 7 bases from J, leaving 15 bases between. This CDR3 spans 12 amino acids. CDR1 is LNHDA, CDR2 SQIVND, per germline (reference sequence).

The count of this clone is one. The J gene is TRBJ2-7, the V gene TRBV5-3; 9 bases fit TRBD2. TRBV5-3 qualifies as an ORF whose function is uncertain. V dropped 4 bases and J dropped 7; count of bases not matched to a gene: 9. The CDR3 sequence is 14 residues long. The CDR3 DNA is TGTGCCAGAAGCCTACGCGGGAGGGCCTGTGAGCAGTACTTC. Encoded protein: CARSLRGRACEQYF.